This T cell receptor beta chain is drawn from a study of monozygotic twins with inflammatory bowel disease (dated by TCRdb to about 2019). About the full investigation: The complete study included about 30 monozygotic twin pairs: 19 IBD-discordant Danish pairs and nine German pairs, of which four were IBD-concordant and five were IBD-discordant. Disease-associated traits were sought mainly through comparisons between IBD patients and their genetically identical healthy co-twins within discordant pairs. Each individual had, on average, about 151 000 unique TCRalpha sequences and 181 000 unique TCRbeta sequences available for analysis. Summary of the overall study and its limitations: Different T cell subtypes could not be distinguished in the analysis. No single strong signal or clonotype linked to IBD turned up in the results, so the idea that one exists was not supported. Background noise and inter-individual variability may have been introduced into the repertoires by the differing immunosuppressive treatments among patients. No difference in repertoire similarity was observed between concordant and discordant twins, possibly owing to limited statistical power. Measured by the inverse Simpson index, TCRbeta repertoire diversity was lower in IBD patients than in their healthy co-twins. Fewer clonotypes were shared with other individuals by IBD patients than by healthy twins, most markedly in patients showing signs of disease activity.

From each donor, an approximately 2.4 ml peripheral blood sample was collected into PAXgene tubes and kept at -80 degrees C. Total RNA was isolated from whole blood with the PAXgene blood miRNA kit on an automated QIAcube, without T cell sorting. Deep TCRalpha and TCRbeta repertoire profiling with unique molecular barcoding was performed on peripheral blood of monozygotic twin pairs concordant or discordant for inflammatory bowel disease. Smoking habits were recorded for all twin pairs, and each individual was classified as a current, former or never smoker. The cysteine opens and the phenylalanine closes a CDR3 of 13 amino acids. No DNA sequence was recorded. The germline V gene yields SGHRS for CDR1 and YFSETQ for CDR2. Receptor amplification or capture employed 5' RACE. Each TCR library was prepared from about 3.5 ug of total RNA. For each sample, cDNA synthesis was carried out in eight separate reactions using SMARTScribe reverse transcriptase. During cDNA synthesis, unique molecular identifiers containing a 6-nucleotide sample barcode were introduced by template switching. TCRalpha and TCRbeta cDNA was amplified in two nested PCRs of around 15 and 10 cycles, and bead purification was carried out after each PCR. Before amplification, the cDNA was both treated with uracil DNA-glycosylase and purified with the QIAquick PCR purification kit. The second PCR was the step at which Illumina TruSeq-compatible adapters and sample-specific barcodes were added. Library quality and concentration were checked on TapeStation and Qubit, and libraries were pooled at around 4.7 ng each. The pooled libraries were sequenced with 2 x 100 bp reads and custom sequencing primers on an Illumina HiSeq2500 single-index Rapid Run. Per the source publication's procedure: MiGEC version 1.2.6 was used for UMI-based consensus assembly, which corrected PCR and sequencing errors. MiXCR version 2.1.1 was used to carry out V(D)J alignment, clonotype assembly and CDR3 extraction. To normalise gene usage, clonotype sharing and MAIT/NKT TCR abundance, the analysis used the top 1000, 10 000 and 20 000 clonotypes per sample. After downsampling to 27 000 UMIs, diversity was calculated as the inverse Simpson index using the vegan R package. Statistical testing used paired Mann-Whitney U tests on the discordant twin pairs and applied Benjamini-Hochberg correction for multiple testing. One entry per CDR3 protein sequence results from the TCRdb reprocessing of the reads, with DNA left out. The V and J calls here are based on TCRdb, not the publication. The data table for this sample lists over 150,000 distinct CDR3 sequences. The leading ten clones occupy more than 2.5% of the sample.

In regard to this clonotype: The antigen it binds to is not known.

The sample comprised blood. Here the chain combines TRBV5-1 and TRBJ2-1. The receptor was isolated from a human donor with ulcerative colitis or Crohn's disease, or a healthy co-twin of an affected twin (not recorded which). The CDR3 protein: CASSLDINNEQFF.